This record looks at one T cell receptor beta chain sequence and its context. The antigen is undetermined. This record comes from a study of shared clonotypes between healthy human individuals. In the naive CD8 group, cells lacked CD45RO and were positively selected for CCR7, so terminally differentiated effector memory CD45RA+ cells were left out. From germline, CDR1 is SEHNR and CDR2 FQNEAQ (reference sequence). With 3 bases removed from V and 6 bases from J, the gap between germline ends came to 12 bases. This CDR3 has 14 residues. The assay used deep level. Each replicate PCR on the sorted subsets used 200 ng DNA (around 30,000 T cell genomes). Sequenced by immunoSEQ multiplex PCR; TCRdb stores in-frame clones only, minus some. The sample gives about 580,000 clones, roughly 98% of which show up once; 0.3% is in the top ten. General study results and limits: Depth was large, yet rarefaction showed that sorted-subset sequencing was incomplete.

This sequence joins TRBV7-9 and TRBJ2-1; D unresolved. The sequenced material came from naive CD8+ T cells sorted from blood. The receptor was isolated from a man aged 25 to 45 in good health. DNA of the CDR3: TGTGCCAGCAGCTTTCTCCGACGGGTCAATGAGCAGTTCTTC. Translated: CASSFLRRVNEQFF.